This paragraph covers one T cell receptor (beta chain) sequence. Its specificity is not known. This specimen belongs to a study of T cell responses to AZD1222 COVID-19 vaccine. Profiling relied on immunoSEQ multiplex PCR, and the TCRdb table lists in-frame clones only, not all of them. Here the sample spans roughly 130,000 clones, just under 95% being singletons. This CDR3 is built from 22 residues. After removal of 0 bases from V and 7 bases from J, the junction contained 23 bases not matched to a gene. Study conclusions and caveats: The repertoires were collected only after the peak T cell response. Reportedly, nearly half of unique spike TCRs recognized epitopes outside B.1.351/B.1.1.7 mutations. Mostly white British, mostly female donors; authors suggested clonal diversity may be underestimated. At study baseline, merely over 5 AZD1222 recipients were seropositive.

The sequence was obtained from an adult who received the AZD1222 COVID-19 vaccine. The material was peripheral blood, obtained 28 days after the second AZD1222 dose. The chain combines TRBV23-1 with TRBJ2-1; 11 bases are a match to TRBD2. TRBV23-1 belongs to the ORF category, with a function that is uncertain. CDR3 sequence (DNA): TGCGCCAGCAGTCAATCGAACCAACTAGCGGGAGAAGGGGGGGCTCGAGAGAATGAGCAGTTCTTC. Encoded protein: CASSQSNQLAGEGGARENEQFF.